The TCR beta chain under discussion was sequenced for a study of blood T cell repertoires in COVID-19. Study background: The origin of the acute and convalescent COVID-19 samples was the United States, Italy and Spain. PBMCs, B-cell-depleted T cells, or T cells were the source of the cDNA or gDNA that made up the material.

Patients of the Seattle cohort, enrolled during active infection, were followed longitudinally. Method: immunoSEQ multiplex PCR; TCRdb's copy keeps in-frame clones and lacks some. The data contain 87,000 or so clones, 90% of them seen just once; the ten biggest clones take up 5% to 7%. Sequenced material: peripheral blood. The clonotype originates from a man between 18 and 35 years old with COVID-19, enrolled during active disease.

In DNA, the CDR3 is TGTGCCAGCAGCCCCGGGACAGGGGCCGGAAACACCATATATTTT. It yields the protein CASSPGTGAGNTIYF. The chain links TRBV7-6 to TRBJ1-3; 10 bases fit TRBD1. The V segment lost 5 bases and the J segment 4 bases; nucleotides outside the gene matches: 5. The CDR3 totals 15 residues. CDR1 SGHVS and CDR2 FNYEAQ come from the germline V gene.